One and the same sample provided the 20 T cell receptor beta chains below, sequenced in a study of a mutant IDH1 vaccine in newly diagnosed glioma. Their antigens are not known. Time point: week 47, end of study. Topical imiquimod accompanied each vaccine dose, which consisted of 300 ug of mutant IDH1 20-mer peptide. The assay was immunoSEQ multiplex PCR, and TCRdb's table has in-frame clones only and misses some. The sample holds approximately 35,000 clones, over 75% seen once. The sample consisted of PBMCs, taken from a glioma patient whose treatment included an IDH1 peptide vaccine. The source of these receptors is a woman aged 40 to 50 with glioma.

The chain combines TRBV29-1 with TRBJ2-6; 8 bases agree with TRBD2. Losses at the gene ends were 1 base for V and 0 bases for J; bases not matched to a gene: 8. This CDR3 spans 18 amino acids. Germline V gene sequence: CDR1 SQVTM, CDR2 ANQGSEA. The CDR3 bases are TGCAGCGTTGAAGTTGCAGCGGGGGCCGCCTCTGGGGCCAACGTCCTGACTTTC. It is translated as CSVEVAAGAASGANVLTF.

V usage is TRBV4-1 and J usage is TRBJ2-1; D gene ambiguous. Per the germline V gene, CDR1 is MGHRA and CDR2 is YSYEKL. This CDR3 has 15 amino acids. V lost 5 bases to trimming and J lost 3 bases, with 14 bases between them. CDR3 region: CASSSEAQYYNEQFF. The DNA for the CDR3 is TGCGCCAGCAGCTCCGAGGCCCAGTACTACAATGAGCAGTTCTTC.

This chain connects TRBV5-1 to TRBJ1-1; D might be TRBD1 (5 bases). V lost 4 bases and J 0 bases, leaving 7 bases between the germline ends. Germline loops: CDR1 SGHRS, CDR2 YFSETQ. CDR3 length equals 13 residues. CDR3 in amino acids: CASSMTVNTEAFF. CDR3 bases: TGCGCCAGCAGCATGACAGTGAACACTGAAGCTTTCTTT.

The rearrangement uses TRBV29-1 and TRBJ1-1, with D possibly being TRBD1 (5 bases). V was pared by 4 bases and J by 4 bases, with 7 bases between. CDR3 length: 11 amino acids. The germline V gene has CDR1 SQVTM and CDR2 ANQGSEA. Here the CDR3 DNA reads TGCAGCGTTGTTAGGGGCACTGAAGCTTTCTTT. This translates into CSVVRGTEAFF.

This chain connects TRBV7-9 to TRBJ1-3; possibly TRBD1 for D (5 bases). The CDR3 sequence is 16 residues long. V lost 1 base, J lost 2 bases, and 12 bases lay in between. CDR1 is SEHNR and CDR2 is FQNEAQ in the germline V gene (reference sequence). Written as DNA, the CDR3 is TGTGCCAGCAGCTTAGTTTCAGGGACCCCTGGAAACACCATATATTTT. Encoded protein: CASSLVSGTPGNTIYF.

The rearrangement uses TRBV29-1 and TRBJ1-1, with a possible D match to TRBD1 (6 bases). Germline values: CDR1 SQVTM, CDR2 ANQGSEA. Trimming removed 7 bases at V and 1 base at J, with 10 bases between. This CDR3 is 12 amino acids long. DNA for the CDR3: TGCAGCGCTACGACAGGGAACACTGAAGCTTTCTTT. This gives the protein CSATTGNTEAFF.

The rearrangement joins TRBV7-2 to TRBJ2-7; D possibly uses TRBD1 or TRBD2 (6 bases each). Between the trimmed V and J ends, which lost 6 bases and 2 bases, there was a span of 17 bases. CDR1 SGHTA and CDR2 FQGNSA come from the germline V gene. CDR3 length: 15 residues. CDR3 region: CASSPGTGAAYEQYF. The CDR3 coding sequence is TGTGCCAGCAGTCCCGGCACGGGGGCCGCCTACGAGCAGTACTTC. Variable domain in full (rest from reference TRBV7-2 and TRBJ2-7): GAGVSQSPSNKVTEKGKDVELRCDPISGHTALYWYRQSLGQGLEFLIYFQGNSAPDKSGLPSDRFSAERTGGSVSTLTIQRTQQEDSAVYLCASSPGTGAAYEQYFGPGTRLTVT.

The chain has TRBV6-6 and TRBJ1-1; D remains ambiguous. Per the germline V gene, CDR1 is MNHNY and CDR2 is SVGAGI (reference sequence). The CDR3 contains 13 residues. V was trimmed by 2 bases and J by 5 bases, leaving 9 bases between them. CDR3 protein: CASSYARGTEAFF. In DNA, the CDR3 is TGTGCCAGCAGTTACGCGCGGGGTACTGAAGCTTTCTTT.

This rearrangement joins TRBV29-1 to TRBJ2-5; a weak D match, TRBD1 (5 bases). The CDR3 length is 15 residues. Trimming took 3 bases from V and 5 from J, leaving 19 bases between them. Germline V gives CDR1 SQVTM, CDR2 ANQGSEA. The CDR3 spells CSVDPGIWTGETQYF. In nucleotides, the CDR3 is TGCAGCGTTGATCCAGGGATATGGACCGGGGAGACCCAGTACTTC.

The chain uses TRBV2 and TRBJ1-3; tentative D call: TRBD1 (5 bases). Trimming took off 1 base at V and 0 bases at J, with 7 bases between the two ends. The CDR3 spans 15 residues. CDR1 is SNHLY, CDR2 FYNNEI, per germline. CDR3 in amino acids: CASSEGQFSGNTIYF. The CDR3 nucleotides read TGTGCCAGCAGTGAAGGACAGTTCTCTGGAAACACCATATATTTT.

The rearrangement joins TRBV10-2 to TRBJ1-5; D is unresolved. The CDR3 covers 15 residues. V gave up 3 bases and J gave up 0 bases, with 9 bases separating them. Per the germline V gene, CDR1 is WSHSY and CDR2 is SAAADI. Written as DNA, the CDR3 is TGCGCCAGCAGTGAAACAGAGTATAGCAATCAGCCCCAGCATTTT. Translation: CASSETEYSNQPQHF.

The CDR3, as DNA: TGCGCCAGCAGCCAAACCATTTATAACTATGGCTACACCTTC. As protein: CASSQTIYNYGYTF. The chain joins TRBV4-1 to TRBJ1-2; the D is unclear. CDR3 length: 14 amino acids. In germline, CDR1 is MGHRA, CDR2 YSYEKL. V was cut by 2 bases and J by 1 base, with 8 bases left in between.

V gene TRBV7-2 combines with J gene TRBJ2-1, with D possibly called TRBD1 or TRBD2 (5 bases each). This CDR3 has 15 residues. V lost 3 bases and J 4 bases, leaving 13 bases between the germline ends. Germline lookup yields CDR1 SGHTA and CDR2 FQGNSA. CDR3 DNA sequence: TGTGCCAGCAGCTTCGCCGGGACCGCTTACAATGAGCAGTTCTTC. Translated: CASSFAGTAYNEQFF. Together with reference TRBV7-2 and TRBJ2-1, the CDR3 gives the full variable domain: GAGVSQSPSNKVTEKGKDVELRCDPISGHTALYWYRQSLGQGLEFLIYFQGNSAPDKSGLPSDRFSAERTGGSVSTLTIQRTQQEDSAVYLCASSFAGTAYNEQFFGPGTRLTVL.

The chain carries TRBV5-6 and TRBJ1-2, with TRBD1 as a possible D gene (5 bases). This CDR3 spans 15 amino acids. CDR1 is SGHDT and CDR2 is YYEEEE in the germline V gene. The germline V and J ends were trimmed by 3 bases and 4 bases, with 16 bases remaining between them. The CDR3 loop reads CASSWGGTDAYGYTF. CDR3 DNA: TGTGCCAGCAGCTGGGGGGGGACGGACGCCTATGGCTACACCTTC.

The V and J genes are TRBV6-5 and TRBJ1-3, with TRBD1 as a possible D gene (6 bases). Per the germline V gene, CDR1 is MNHEY and CDR2 is SVGAGI. The V end lost 2 bases, the J end lost 8 bases, and 13 bases lay between the germline ends. This CDR3 has 14 amino acids. The CDR3 nucleotides are TGTGCCAGCAGTTACCATCCCAGGGGAGACACCATATATTTT. As protein: CASSYHPRGDTIYF.

The chain employs TRBV6-1 and TRBJ1-1; D possibly corresponds to TRBD1 (5 bases). This CDR3 region has 14 residues. The germline CDR1 and CDR2 sequences are MNHNS and SASEGT. V was shortened by 5 bases and J by 7 bases, with 17 bases between the two germline ends. CDR3 nucleotide sequence: TGTGCCAGCAGTACAAATGACAGATACTATGAAGCTTTCTTT. This encodes CASSTNDRYYEAFF.

This chain links TRBV5-4 with TRBJ2-5; 9 nucleotides align to TRBD2. The CDR3 has 15 residues. Germline CDR1 SGHNT, CDR2 YYREEE (reference sequence). The trim removed 5 bases at V and 0 bases at J, leaving 5 bases unmatched. CDR3 in amino acids: CASSFSGSNQETQYF. The DNA for the CDR3 is TGTGCCAGCAGTTTTAGCGGGAGTAACCAAGAGACCCAGTACTTC.

This chain uses TRBV7-2 with TRBJ1-2; D call uncertain. V lost 3 bases and J lost 4, with 9 bases in between. Germline V gene data show CDR1 as SGHTA and CDR2 as FQGNSA. The CDR3 length is 13 residues. The CDR3 protein is CASSLQEGYGYTF. Written as DNA, the CDR3 is TGTGCCAGCAGCTTGCAGGAGGGCTATGGCTACACCTTC.

J is TRBJ1-1 and V is TRBV10-2, with D maybe TRBD1 (5 bases). Germline CDR1 and CDR2: WSHSY and SAAADI. The CDR3 contains 14 residues. The V end was cut by 8 bases, the J end by 1 base, with 14 bases between. The CDR3 bases are TGCGCCAGCGGGGACTATGGGGGGAACACTGAAGCTTTCTTT. It specifies CASGDYGGNTEAFF.

The chain carries TRBV19 and TRBJ1-4; D is unclear. This CDR3 has 14 amino acids. Per germline, CDR1 LNHDA and CDR2 SQIVND (reference sequence). Trimming left V 5 bases short and J 8 bases short, with 15 bases between. In DNA form, the CDR3 reads TGTGCCAGTAGTTTGCGAAACCAGCGAGAAAAACTGTTTTTT. Translating gives CASSLRNQREKLFF.